This note documents a single T cell receptor (beta chain) sequence. This sample stems from a study of blood T cell repertoires in COVID-19. Those who participated ranged in age from roughly 18 to 90 years and resided in under 25 US areas. Source study methods: Counts of nucleated cells, estimated from reference gene primer amplification, were obtained. Clones were read by immunoSEQ multiplex PCR, and TCRdb kept only the in-frame ones, dropping some. That table is the source of V, J and clone size, and D and trimming were worked out from the DNA. The repertoire holds 150,000 to 200,000 clones, with roughly three quarters as singletons. The germline V gene encodes CDR1 MNHEY and CDR2 SVGAGI. The CDR3 extends over 16 amino acids. The germline V and J ends were trimmed by 1 base and 3 bases, with 12 bases remaining between them.

The sequence derives from a man in his 60s who had been exposed to COVID-19. This chain uses TRBV6-5 with TRBJ1-4; D may be TRBD1 (5 bases). Material: PBMCs or T cells enriched from blood (not recorded which). CDR3 in amino acids: CASSYLAGRANEKLFF. In DNA form, the CDR3 reads TGTGCCAGCAGTTACTTGGCAGGGCGTGCTAATGAAAAACTGTTTTTT.